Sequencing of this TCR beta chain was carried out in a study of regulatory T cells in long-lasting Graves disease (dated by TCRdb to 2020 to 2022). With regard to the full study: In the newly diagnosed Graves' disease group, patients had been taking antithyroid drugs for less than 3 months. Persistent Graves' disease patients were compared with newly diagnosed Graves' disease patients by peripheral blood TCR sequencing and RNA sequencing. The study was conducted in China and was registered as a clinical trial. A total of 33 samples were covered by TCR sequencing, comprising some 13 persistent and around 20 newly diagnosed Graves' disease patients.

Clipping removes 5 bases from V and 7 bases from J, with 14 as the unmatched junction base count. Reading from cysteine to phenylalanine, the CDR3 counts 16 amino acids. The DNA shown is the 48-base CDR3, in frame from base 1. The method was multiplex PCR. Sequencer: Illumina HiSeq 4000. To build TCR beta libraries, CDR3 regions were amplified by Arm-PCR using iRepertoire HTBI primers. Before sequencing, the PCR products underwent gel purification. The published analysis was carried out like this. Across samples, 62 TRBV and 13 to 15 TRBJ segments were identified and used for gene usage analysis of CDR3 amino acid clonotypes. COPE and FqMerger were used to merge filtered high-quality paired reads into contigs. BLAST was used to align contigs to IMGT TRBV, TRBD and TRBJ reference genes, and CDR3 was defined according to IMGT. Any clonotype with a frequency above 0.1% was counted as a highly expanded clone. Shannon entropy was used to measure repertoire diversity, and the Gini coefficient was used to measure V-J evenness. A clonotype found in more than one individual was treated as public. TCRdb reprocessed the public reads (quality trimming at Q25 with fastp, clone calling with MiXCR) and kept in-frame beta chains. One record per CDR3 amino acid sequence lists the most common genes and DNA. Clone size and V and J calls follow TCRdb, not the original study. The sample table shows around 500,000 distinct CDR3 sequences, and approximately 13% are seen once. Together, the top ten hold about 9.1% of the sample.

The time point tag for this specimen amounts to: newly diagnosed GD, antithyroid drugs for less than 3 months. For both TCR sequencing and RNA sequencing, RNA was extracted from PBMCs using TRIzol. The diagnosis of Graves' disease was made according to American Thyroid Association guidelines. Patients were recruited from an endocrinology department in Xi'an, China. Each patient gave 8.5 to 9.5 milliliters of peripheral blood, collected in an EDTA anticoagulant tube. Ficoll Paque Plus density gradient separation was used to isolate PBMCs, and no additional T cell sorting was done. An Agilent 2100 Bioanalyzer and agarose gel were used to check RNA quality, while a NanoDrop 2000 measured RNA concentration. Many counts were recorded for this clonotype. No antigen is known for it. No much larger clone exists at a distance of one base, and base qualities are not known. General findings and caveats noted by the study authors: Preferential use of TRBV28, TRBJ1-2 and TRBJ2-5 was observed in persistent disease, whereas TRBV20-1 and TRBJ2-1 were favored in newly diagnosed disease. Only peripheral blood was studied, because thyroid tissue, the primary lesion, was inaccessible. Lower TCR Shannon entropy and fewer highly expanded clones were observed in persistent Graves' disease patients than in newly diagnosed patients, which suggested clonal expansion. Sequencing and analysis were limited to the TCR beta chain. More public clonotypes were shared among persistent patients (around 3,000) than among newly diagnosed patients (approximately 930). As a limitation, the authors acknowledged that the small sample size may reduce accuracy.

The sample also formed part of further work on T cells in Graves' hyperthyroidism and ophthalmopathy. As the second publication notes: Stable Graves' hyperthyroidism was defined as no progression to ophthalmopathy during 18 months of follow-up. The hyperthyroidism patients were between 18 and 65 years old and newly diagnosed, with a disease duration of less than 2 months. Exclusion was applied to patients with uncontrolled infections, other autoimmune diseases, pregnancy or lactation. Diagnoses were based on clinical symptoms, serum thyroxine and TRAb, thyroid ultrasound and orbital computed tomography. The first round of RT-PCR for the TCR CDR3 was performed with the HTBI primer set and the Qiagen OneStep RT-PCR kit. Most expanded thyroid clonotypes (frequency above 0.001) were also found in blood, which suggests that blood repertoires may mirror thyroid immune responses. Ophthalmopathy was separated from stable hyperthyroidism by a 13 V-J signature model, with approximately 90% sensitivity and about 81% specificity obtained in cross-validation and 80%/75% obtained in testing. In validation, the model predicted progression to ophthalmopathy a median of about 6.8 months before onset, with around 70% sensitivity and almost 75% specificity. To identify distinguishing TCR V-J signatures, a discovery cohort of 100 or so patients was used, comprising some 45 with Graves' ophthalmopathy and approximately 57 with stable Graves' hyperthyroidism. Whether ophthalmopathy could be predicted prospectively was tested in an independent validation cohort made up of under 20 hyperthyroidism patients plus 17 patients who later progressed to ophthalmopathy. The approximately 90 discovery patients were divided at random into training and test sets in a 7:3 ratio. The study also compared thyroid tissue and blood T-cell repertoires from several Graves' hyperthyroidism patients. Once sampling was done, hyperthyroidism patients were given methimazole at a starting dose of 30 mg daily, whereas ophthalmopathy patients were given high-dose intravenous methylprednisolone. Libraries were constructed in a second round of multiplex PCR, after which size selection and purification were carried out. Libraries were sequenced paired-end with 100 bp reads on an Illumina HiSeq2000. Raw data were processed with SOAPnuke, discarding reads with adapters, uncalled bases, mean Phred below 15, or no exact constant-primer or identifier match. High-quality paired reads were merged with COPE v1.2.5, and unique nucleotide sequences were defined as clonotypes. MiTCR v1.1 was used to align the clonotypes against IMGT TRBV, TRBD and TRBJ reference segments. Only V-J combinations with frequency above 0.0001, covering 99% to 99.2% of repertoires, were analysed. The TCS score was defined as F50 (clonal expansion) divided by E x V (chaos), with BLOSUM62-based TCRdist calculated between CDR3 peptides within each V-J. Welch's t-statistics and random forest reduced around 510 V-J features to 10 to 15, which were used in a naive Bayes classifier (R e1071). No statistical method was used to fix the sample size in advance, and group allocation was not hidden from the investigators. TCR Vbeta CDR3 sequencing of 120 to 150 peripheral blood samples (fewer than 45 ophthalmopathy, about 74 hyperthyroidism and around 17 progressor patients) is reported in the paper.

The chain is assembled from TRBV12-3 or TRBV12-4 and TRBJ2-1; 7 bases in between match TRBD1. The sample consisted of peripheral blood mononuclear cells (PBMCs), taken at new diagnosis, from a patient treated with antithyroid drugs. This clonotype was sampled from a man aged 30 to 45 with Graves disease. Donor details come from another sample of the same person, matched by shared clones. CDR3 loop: CASSLRDRVQGNEQFF. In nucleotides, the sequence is TGTGCCAGCAGTCTCCGAGACAGGGTCCAGGGGAATGAGCAGTTCTTC.